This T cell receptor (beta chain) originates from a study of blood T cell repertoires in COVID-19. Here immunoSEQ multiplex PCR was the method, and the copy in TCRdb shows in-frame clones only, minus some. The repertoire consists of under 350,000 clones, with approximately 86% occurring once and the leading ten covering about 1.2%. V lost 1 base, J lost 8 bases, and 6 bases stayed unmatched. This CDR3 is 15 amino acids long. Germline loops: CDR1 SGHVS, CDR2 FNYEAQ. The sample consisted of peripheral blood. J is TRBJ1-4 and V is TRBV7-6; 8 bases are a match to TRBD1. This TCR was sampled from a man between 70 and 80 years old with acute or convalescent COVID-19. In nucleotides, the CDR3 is TGTGCCAGCAGCTTAGACGCGACAGGGGAAGAAAAACTGTTTTTT. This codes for CASSLDATGEEKLFF.